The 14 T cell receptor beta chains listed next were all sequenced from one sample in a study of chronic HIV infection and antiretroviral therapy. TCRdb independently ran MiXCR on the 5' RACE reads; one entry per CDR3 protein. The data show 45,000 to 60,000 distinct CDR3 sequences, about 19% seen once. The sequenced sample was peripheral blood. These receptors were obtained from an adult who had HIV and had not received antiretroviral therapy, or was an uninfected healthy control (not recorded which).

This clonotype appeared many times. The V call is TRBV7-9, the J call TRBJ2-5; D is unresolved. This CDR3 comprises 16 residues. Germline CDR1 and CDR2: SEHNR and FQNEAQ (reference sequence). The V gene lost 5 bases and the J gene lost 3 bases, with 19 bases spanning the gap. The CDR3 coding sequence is TGTGCCAGCAGCCCCGACCCCCAGGCCGGTGAAGAGACCCAGTACTTC. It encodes CASSPDPQAGEETQYF.

The CDR3 bases are TGCGCCAGCAGCCAAGCCCCGTCGGGTCCAGATACGCAGTATTTT. The encoded protein is CASSQAPSGPDTQYF. The chain couples TRBV4-1 to TRBJ2-3, with D uncertain. Germline V gene sequence: CDR1 MGHRA, CDR2 YSYEKL. This CDR3 spans 15 amino acids. V lost 1 base and J 4 bases, leaving 12 bases between the germline ends.

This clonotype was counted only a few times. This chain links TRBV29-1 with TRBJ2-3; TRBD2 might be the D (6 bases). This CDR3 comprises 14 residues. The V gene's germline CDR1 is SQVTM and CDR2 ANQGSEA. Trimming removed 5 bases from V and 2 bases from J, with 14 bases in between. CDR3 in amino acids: CSVRAEGPTDTQYF. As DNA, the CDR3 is TGCAGCGTTCGAGCGGAGGGCCCCACAGATACGCAGTATTTT.

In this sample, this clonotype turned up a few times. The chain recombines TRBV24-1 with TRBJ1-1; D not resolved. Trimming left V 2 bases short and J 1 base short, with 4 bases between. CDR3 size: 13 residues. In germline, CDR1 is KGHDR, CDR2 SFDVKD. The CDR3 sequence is CATSDSGNTEAFF. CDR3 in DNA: TGTGCCACCAGTGATTCGGGGAACACTGAAGCTTTCTTT.

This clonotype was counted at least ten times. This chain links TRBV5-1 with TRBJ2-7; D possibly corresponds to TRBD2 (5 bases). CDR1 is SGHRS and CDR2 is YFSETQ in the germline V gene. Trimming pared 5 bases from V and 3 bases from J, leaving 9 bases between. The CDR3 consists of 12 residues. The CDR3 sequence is CASSNRDYEQYF. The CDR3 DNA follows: TGCGCCAGCAGTAACCGGGACTACGAGCAGTACTTC.

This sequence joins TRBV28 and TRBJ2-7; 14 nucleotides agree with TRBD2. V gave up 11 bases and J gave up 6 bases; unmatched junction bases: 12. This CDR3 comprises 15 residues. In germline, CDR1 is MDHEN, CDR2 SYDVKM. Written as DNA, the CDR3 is TGTGCCGGAGGGACTAGCGGGAGTAGGGCCCGCGAGCAGTACTTC. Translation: CAGGTSGSRAREQYF. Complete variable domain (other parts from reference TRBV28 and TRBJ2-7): DVKVTQSSRYLVKRTGEKVFLECVQDMDHENMFWYRQDPGLGLRLIYFSYDVKMKEKGDIPEGYSVSREKKERFSLILESASTNQTSMYLCAGGTSGSRAREQYFGPGTRLTVT.

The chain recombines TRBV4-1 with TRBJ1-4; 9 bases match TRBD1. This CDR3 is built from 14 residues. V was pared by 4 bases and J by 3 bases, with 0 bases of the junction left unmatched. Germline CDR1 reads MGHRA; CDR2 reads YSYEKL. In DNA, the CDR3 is TGCGCCAGCAGCCGGACAGGGGCTAATGAAAAACTGTTTTTT. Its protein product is CASSRTGANEKLFF.

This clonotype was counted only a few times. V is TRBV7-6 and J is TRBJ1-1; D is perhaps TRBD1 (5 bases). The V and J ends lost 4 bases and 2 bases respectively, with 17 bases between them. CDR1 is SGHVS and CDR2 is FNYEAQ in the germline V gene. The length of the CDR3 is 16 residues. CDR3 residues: CASSSLVYRPNTEAFF. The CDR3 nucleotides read TGTGCCAGCAGCTCACTAGTCTACAGGCCTAACACTGAAGCTTTCTTT.

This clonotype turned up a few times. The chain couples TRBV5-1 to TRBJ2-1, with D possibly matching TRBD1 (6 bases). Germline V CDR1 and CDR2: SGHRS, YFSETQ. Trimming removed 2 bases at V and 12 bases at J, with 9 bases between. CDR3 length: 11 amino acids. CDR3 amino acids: CASSFEGGQFF. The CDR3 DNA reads TGCGCCAGCAGCTTTGAAGGGGGGCAGTTCTTC.

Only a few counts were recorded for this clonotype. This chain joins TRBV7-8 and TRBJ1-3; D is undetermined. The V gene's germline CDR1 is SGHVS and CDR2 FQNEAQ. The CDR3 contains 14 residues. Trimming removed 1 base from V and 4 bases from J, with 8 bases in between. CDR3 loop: CASSLVALGNTIYF. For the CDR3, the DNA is TGTGCCAGCAGCTTAGTTGCGCTCGGAAACACCATATATTTT.

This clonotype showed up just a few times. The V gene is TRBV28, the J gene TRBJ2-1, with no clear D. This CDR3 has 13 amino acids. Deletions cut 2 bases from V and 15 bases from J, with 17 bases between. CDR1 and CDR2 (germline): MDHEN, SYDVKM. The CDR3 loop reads CASSLRGPQRRFF. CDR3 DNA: TGTGCCAGCAGTTTACGCGGACCCCAACGTCGGTTCTTC.

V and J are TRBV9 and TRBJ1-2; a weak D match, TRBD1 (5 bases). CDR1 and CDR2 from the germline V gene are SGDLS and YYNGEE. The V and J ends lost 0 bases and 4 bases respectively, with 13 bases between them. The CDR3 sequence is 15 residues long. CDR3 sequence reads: CASSVGGSELYGYTF. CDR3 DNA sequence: TGTGCCAGCAGCGTAGGGGGCTCGGAACTCTATGGCTACACCTTC.

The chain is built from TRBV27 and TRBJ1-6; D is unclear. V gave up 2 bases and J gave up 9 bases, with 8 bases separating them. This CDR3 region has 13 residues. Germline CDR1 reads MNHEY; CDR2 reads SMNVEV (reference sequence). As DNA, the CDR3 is TGTGCCAGCAGTTTAGCCGTCGGTTCACCCCTCCACTTT. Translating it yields CASSLAVGSPLHF.

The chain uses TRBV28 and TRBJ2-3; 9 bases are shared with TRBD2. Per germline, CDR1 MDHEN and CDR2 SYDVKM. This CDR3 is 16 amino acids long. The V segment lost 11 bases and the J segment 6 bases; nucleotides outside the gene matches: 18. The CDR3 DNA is TGTGCCTCCACGGGGCTAGCGGGGAAATCGGGGGATACGCAGTATTTT. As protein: CASTGLAGKSGDTQYF.